This T cell receptor (beta chain) derives from a study of Graves' ophthalmopathy and Graves' hyperthyroidism. The study amplified TCR beta CDR3 regions using RNA transcripts. Investigators did first-round RT-PCR with HTBI primers, then second-round multiplex PCR. MiXCR, applied by TCRdb to the multiplex PCR reads, yields one record per CDR3 protein. The profile shows fewer than 350,000 distinct CDR3 sequences, 15% to 20% of them singletons. Germline V gene lookup returns CDR1 SGHTA and CDR2 FQGNSA. V was trimmed by 3 bases and J by 3 bases, leaving 12 bases between them. The CDR3 runs 14 residues. This clonotype is a singleton in its sample. Patients were left out if they had other autoimmune diseases, uncontrolled infections, pregnancy or lactation. Orbital computed tomography, thyroid ultrasound, TRAb, serum thyroxine and clinical symptoms formed the basis of diagnosis. PBMCs were isolated by Ficoll-Paque density gradient centrifugation, using roughly 10 ml of fresh peripheral blood as the starting material.

This clonotype was sampled from an adult man with Graves' ophthalmopathy. Source material: peripheral blood. The chain combines TRBV7-2 with TRBJ2-7; D uncertain. This chain's CDR3 is CASSFGSGYYEQYF. The CDR3, as DNA: TGTGCCAGCAGCTTTGGTAGTGGCTACTACGAGCAGTACTTC.